This T cell receptor (beta chain) came from a study of identical twins. The study's findings and limits: Abundant cord blood beta clonotypes carried fewer insertions; memory repertoires showed none. These conclusions were based on statistical analysis (cross-sectional, not following the same donors). Weaker excess sharing between twins was seen in beta out-of-frame sequences.

Worth noting for this clonotype: Its cognate antigen is unknown.

Via MiXCR, TCRdb re-called the 5' RACE reads, giving one row per CDR3 protein. The data show about 490,000 distinct CDR3 sequences, roughly 15% seen once. The same sample was also studied in work on yellow fever vaccine responses in identical twins. That work contributes: Reportedly, twins showed a vaccine T cell response that looked partly convergent and partly personalized.

This clonotype was sampled from a woman under 30 in good health. Input material: CD4+ T cells sorted from blood.

This CDR3 reads CASSRLVSGGETQYF. CDR3 DNA: TGTGCCAGCAGCCGGCTAGTGTCTGGCGGGGAGACCCAGTACTTC. V and J are TRBV3-1 and TRBJ2-5; tentatively, D is TRBD2 (5 bases). This CDR3 comprises 15 residues. CDR1 LGHDT and CDR2 YNNKEL come from the germline V gene (reference sequence). V was clipped by 4 bases and J by 5 bases, with 17 bases between them.